This T cell receptor (beta chain) was recovered during a study of neurological immune-mediated disorders. Study results and limitations: HTLV-1-associated myelopathy had the most TCR clonal expansion, and multiple sclerosis had the least, less than healthy controls.

Documented time point: longitudinal time-point 3. TCRdb redid the calling of the 5' RACE reads with MiXCR, one entry per CDR3 protein. This sample has around 100,000 distinct CDR3 sequences, with roughly a tenth found just once. V was pared by 4 bases and J by 2 bases, with 6 bases of the junction left unmatched. The germline V gene has CDR1 MDHEN and CDR2 SYDVKM. The CDR3 has 17 residues. This clonotype was counted ten times or more. As yet, its antigen is unknown. The clonotype comes from a female donor with HTLV-1-associated myelopathy (HAM/TSP). V and J are TRBV28 and TRBJ2-6; TRBD1 aligns across 9 bases. Sequencing was performed on PBMCs. CDR3 residues: CASSSGTGLPGANVLTF. DNA of the CDR3: TGTGCCAGCAGTTCCGGGACAGGGCTCCCTGGGGCCAACGTCCTGACTTTC.